The T cell receptor beta chain under discussion was sequenced for a study of T cell repertoires in cytomegalovirus infection. Study overall: The public TCR beta signatures pointed to both CMV infection and matching HLA type.

Overall study findings and caveats: CMV-specific HLA-C-restricted TCR beta clonotypes dominated the ex vivo response.

V was shortened by 0 bases and J by 4 bases, with 6 bases between the two germline ends. The CDR3 loop spans 14 amino acids. Germline-derived CDR1 and CDR2 are SGHTA and FQGNSA. As to this clonotype: Its antigen is not known.

MiXCR was run by TCRdb on the reads, yielding one entry per CDR3 protein. The sample includes hundreds of thousands of distinct CDR3 sequences, approximately 42% seen only once; the top ten take 43%. The source material was cultured PBMCs, sampled from culture after CMV antigen stimulation. The rearrangement uses TRBV7-2 and TRBJ2-2; D not resolved. This receptor was identified in a human donor in good health (CMV status not recorded). Some clones in this sample may be carry-over from other donors' samples. In DNA form, the CDR3 reads TGTGCCAGCAGCTTAGCGACGGGCACCGGGGAGCTGTTTTTT. Translating it yields CASSLATGTGELFF.